This record concerns one T cell receptor (beta chain) sequence. Its antigen is undetermined. Other DNA variants within this sample encode the same CDR3. With 60 Vbeta and 13 Jbeta primers, the PCR was carried out. Repertoires were generated with immunoSEQ multiplex PCR, while TCRdb's copy carries only in-frame clones and drops some. The sample lists fewer than 120,000 clones, more than 65% occurring once. V shed 2 bases and J shed 0 bases, with 10 bases lying between them. This CDR3 has 16 residues. Germline CDR1 MNHNS, CDR2 SASEGT. The data stem from a study of cytomegalovirus exposure and HLA in healthy donors. Notes on the study in general: Some segments of the V type, notably TRBV6-2 and TRBV6-3, were excluded as indistinguishable. A missense variant in DCLRE1C was later tied to TCR beta V- and J-gene trimming. Later work found most CMV-associated TCR beta chains apparently HLA-restricted. Among donors in an Asian-associated ancestry cluster, a later analysis reportedly found fewer N-insertions than the roughly 610-donor mean.

This clonotype originated in a man aged 25-45 years in good health and CMV-seropositive. The sample comprised PBMCs. The chain is built from TRBV6-1 and TRBJ1-4; no definite D call. The CDR3 nucleotides read TGTGCCAGCAGTGAATTCGTGGGCGCAACTAATGAAAAACTGTTTTTT. Protein: CASSEFVGATNEKLFF.